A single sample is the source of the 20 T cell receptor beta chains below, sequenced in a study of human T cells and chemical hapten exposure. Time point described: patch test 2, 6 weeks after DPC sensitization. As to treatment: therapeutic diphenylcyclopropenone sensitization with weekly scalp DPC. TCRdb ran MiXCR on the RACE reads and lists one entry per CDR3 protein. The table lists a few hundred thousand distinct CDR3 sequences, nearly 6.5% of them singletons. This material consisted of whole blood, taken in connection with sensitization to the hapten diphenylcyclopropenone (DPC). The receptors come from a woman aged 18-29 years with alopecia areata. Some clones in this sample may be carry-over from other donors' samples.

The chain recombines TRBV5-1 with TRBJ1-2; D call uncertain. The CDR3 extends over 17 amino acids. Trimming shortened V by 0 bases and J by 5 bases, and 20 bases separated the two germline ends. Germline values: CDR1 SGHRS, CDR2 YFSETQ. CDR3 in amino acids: CASSLEGSVTSRYGYTF. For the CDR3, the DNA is TGCGCCAGCAGCTTGGAAGGTTCAGTCACCAGTCGATATGGCTACACCTTC.

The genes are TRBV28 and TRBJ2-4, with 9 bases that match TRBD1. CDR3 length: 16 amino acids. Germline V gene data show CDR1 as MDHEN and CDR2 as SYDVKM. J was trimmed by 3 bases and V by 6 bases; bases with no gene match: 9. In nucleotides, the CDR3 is TGTGCCAGCAGGGGAGGAGGGACAGGGAACAAAAACATTCAGTACTTC. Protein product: CASRGGGTGNKNIQYF. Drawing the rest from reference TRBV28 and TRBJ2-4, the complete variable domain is DVKVTQSSRYLVKRTGEKVFLECVQDMDHENMFWYRQDPGLGLRLIYFSYDVKMKEKGDIPEGYSVSREKKERFSLILESASTNQTSMYLCASRGGGTGNKNIQYFGAGTRLSVL.

The CDR3 DNA reads TGTGCCAGCAGCCGACAGCTAGCGGGGGACACAGATACGCAGTATTTT. Its protein is CASSRQLAGDTDTQYF. The V call is TRBV3-1, the J call TRBJ2-3, with 10 positions matching TRBD2. The length of the CDR3 is 16 residues. V shed 4 bases, J shed 2 bases, and the junction held 6 bases outside the gene matches. CDR1 LGHDT and CDR2 YNNKEL come from the germline V gene (reference sequence).

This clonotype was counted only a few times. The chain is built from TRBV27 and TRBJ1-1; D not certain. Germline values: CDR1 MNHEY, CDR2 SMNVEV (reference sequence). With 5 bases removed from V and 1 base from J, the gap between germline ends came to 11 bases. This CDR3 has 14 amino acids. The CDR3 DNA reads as TGTGCCAGCAGTCCATCCCCAGAGAACACTGAAGCTTTCTTT. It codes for CASSPSPENTEAFF.

CDR3 sequence: CASSQERDRRADTQYF. CDR3 nucleotide sequence: TGCGCCAGCAGCCAAGAGAGGGACAGGAGGGCAGATACGCAGTATTTT. The chain links TRBV4-1 to TRBJ2-3, with 8 positions matching TRBD1. The ends lost 0 bases at V and 4 bases at J; junction bases unmatched: 6. Germline V gene data show CDR1 as MGHRA and CDR2 as YSYEKL. This CDR3 is 16 amino acids long.

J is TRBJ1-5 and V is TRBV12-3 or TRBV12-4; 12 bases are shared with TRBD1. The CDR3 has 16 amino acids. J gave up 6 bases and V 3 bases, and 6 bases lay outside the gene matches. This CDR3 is CASSFSGTGGGQPQHF. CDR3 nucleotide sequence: TGTGCCAGCAGTTTTAGCGGGACAGGGGGCGGTCAGCCCCAGCATTTT.

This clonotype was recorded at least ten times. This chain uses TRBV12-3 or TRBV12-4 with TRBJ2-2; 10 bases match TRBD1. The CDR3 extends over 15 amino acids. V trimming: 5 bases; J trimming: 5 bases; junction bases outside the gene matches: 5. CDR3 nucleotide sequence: TGTGCCAGCAGTGCCGGGACAGGGGCGACCGGGGAGCTGTTTTTT. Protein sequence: CASSAGTGATGELFF.

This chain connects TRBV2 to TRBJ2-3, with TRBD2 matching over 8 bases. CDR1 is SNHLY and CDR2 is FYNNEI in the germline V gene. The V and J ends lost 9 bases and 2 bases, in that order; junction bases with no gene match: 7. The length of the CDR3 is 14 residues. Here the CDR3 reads CARTLAASTDTQYF. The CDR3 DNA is TGTGCCAGGACACTAGCGGCCTCCACAGATACGCAGTATTTT.

The CDR3 coding sequence is TGCGCCAGCAGCCCCTCGATTTCTAGCTCCTACAATGAGCAGTTCTTC. Its protein product is CASSPSISSSYNEQFF. The chain is built from TRBV5-1 and TRBJ2-1; no reliable D call. V dropped 4 bases and J dropped 0 bases, with 14 bases sitting between them. CDR3 length equals 16 residues. Per germline, CDR1 SGHRS and CDR2 YFSETQ.

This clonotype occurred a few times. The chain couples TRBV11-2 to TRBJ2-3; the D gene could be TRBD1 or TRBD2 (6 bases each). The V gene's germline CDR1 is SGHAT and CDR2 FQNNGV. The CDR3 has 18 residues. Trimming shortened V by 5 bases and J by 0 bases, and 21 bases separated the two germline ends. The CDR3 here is CASSPGGRWGVSTDTQYF. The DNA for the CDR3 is TGTGCCAGCAGCCCCGGGGGCAGGTGGGGGGTAAGCACAGATACGCAGTATTTT.

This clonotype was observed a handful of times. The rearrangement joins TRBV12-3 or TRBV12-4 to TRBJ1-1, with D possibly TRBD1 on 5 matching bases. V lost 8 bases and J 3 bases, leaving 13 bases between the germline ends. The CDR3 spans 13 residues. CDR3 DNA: TGTGCCAGCGGGAAGGTGGGGGACACTGAAGCTTTCTTT. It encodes CASGKVGDTEAFF.

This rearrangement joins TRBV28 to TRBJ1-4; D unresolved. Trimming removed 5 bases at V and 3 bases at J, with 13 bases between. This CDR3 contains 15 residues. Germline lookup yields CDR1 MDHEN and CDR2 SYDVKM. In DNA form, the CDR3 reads TGTGCCAGCAGTGGCAGTGGGAGGGCTAATGAAAAACTGTTTTTT. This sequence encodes CASSGSGRANEKLFF.

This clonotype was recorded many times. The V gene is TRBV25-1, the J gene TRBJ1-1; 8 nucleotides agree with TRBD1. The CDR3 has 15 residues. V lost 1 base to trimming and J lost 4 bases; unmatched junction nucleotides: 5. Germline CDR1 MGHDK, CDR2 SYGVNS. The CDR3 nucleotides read TGTGCCAGCAGTGAATCTAGCACAGGGGGCACTGAAGCTTTCTTT. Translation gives CASSESSTGGTEAFF.

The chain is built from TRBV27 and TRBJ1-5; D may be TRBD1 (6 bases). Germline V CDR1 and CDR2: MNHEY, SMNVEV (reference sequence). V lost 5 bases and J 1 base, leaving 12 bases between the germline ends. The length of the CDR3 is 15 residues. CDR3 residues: CASSAGTRSNQPQHF. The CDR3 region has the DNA TGTGCCAGCAGTGCCGGGACAAGAAGCAATCAGCCCCAGCATTTT.

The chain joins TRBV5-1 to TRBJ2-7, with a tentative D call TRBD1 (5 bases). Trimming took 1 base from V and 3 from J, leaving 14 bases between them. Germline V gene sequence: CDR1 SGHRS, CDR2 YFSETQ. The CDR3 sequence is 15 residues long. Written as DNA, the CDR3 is TGCGCCAGCAGCTTGTGGGGCGGAGAACTCTACGAGCAGTACTTC. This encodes CASSLWGGELYEQYF.

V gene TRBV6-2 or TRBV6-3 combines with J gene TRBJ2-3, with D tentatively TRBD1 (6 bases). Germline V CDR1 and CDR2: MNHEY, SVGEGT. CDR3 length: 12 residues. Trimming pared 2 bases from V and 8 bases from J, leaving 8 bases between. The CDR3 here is CASSYGQITQYF. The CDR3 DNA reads TGTGCCAGCAGTTACGGACAGATTACGCAGTATTTT.

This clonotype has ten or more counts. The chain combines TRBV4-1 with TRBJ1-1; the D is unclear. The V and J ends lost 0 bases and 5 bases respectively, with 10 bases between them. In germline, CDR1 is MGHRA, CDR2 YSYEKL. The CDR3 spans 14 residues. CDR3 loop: CASSQDTEWTEAFF. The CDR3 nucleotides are TGCGCCAGCAGCCAAGATACTGAGTGGACTGAAGCTTTCTTT.

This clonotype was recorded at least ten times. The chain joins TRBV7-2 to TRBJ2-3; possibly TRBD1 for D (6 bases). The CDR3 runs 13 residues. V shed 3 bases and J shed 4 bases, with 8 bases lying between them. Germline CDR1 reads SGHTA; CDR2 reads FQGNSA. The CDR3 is CASSFTGSDTQYF. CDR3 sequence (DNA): TGTGCCAGCAGCTTTACAGGGTCAGATACGCAGTATTTT.

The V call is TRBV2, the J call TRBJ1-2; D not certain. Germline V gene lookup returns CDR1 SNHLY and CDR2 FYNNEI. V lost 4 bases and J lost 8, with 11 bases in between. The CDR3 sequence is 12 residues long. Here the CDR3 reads CASSVFSQGYTF. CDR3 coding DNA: TGTGCCAGCAGTGTTTTTTCCCAGGGCTACACCTTC.

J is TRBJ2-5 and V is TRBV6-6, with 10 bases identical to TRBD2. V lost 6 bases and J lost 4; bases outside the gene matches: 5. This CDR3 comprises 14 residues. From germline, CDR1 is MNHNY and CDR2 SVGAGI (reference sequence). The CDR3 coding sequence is TGTGCCAGCAGAAGACTAGCGGGTGGAGAGACCCAGTACTTC. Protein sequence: CASRRLAGGETQYF.